This TCR beta chain was retrieved from a study of blood T cells in healthy people across ages. Looking at the study overall: In model experiments, template switching was able to capture about one barcoded beta molecule for every two T cells that were present.

A remark on this clonotype: Its antigen is as yet unknown.

Study-level results: Per million T cells, TCR beta diversity dropped roughly linearly as age increased.

Using a J-beta primer mix together with a sample-barcoded 5' primer, a second PCR was run for roughly 6 to 11 cycles. A template-switch adaptor containing 12 random nucleotides labeled each cDNA molecule. No fewer than 2.5 million CDR3-containing paired-end reads came from each sample. Each CDR3 protein gets one entry after TCRdb re-called the 5' RACE reads with MiXCR. The repertoire consists of 1 million or so distinct CDR3 sequences, with 20% to 25% occurring once and the leading ten covering 0.65% to 0.95%. The sample was also reused in another study, on T cells of mothers and their children.

Sequences were obtained from blood. This TCR was sampled from a girl aged 2 to 9 in good health.

The CDR3 sequence: CASSGTGNEQFF. CDR3 coding DNA: TGTGCCAGCAGTGGGACAGGGAATGAGCAGTTCTTC. The chain employs TRBV2 and TRBJ2-1; 8 bases are shared with TRBD1. Germline-derived CDR1 and CDR2 are SNHLY and FYNNEI. CDR3 length: 12 amino acids. The V segment lost 4 bases and the J segment 7 bases; nucleotides outside the gene matches: 0.